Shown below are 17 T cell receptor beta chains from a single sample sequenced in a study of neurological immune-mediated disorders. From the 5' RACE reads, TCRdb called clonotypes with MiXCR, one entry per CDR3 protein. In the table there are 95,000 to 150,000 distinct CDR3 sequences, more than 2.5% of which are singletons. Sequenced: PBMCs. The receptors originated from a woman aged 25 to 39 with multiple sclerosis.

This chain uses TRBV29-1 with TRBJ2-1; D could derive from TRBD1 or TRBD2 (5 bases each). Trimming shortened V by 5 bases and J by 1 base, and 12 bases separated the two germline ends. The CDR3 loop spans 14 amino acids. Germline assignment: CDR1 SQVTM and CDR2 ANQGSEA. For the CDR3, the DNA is TGCAGCGTTATTGGGGACCGTTCCTACAATGAGCAGTTCTTC. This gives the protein CSVIGDRSYNEQFF.

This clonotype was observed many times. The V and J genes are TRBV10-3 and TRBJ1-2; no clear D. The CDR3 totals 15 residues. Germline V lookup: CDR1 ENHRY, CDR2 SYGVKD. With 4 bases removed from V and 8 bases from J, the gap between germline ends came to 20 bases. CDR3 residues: CAISGTKGETNGYTF. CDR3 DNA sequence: TGTGCCATCAGTGGAACCAAGGGAGAAACTAACGGCTACACCTTC.

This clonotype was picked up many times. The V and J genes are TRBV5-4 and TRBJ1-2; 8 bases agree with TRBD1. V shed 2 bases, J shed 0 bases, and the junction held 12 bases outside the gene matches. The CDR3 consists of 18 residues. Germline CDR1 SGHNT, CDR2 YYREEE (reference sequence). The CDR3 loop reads CASSFPAGGGGANYGYTF. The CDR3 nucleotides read TGTGCCAGCAGCTTTCCCGCAGGGGGCGGGGGGGCTAACTATGGCTACACCTTC.

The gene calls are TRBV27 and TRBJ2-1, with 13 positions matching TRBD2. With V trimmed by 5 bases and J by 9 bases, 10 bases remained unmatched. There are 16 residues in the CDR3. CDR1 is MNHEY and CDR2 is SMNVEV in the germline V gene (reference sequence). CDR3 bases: TGTGCCAGCAGTCTGTGGACTAGCGGGAGTATAGGTGAGCAGTTCTTC. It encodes CASSLWTSGSIGEQFF.

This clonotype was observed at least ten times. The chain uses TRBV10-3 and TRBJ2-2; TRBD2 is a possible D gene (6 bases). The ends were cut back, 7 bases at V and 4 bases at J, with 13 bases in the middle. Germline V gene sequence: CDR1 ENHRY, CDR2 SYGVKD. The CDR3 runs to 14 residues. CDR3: CAITGGIGTGELFF. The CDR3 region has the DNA TGTGCCATCACAGGCGGGATAGGCACCGGGGAGCTGTTTTTT.

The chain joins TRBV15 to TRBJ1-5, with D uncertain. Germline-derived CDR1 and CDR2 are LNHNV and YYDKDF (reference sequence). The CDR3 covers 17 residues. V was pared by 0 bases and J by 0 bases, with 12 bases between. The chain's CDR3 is CATSRDNEGYSNQPQHF. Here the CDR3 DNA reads TGTGCCACCAGCAGAGATAACGAGGGCTATAGCAATCAGCCCCAGCATTTT. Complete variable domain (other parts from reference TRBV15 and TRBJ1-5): DAMVIQNPRYQVTQFGKPVTLSCSQTLNHNVMYWYQQKSSQAPKLLFHYYDKDFNNEADTPDNFQSRRPNTSFCFLDIRSPGLGDTAMYLCATSRDNEGYSNQPQHFGDGTRLSIL.

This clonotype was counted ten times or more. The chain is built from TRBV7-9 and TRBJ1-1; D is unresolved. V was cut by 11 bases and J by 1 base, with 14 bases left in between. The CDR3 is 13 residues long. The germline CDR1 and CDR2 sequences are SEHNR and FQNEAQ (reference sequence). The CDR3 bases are TGTGCCCCCAGTCCGGCAGAGAACACTGAAGCTTTCTTT. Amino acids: CAPSPAENTEAFF.

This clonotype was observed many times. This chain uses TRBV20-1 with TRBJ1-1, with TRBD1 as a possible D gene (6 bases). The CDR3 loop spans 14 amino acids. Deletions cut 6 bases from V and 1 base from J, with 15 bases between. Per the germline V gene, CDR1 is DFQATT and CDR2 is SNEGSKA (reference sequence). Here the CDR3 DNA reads TGCAGTGCCCCCCTCACAGGGAAGAACACTGAAGCTTTCTTT. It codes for CSAPLTGKNTEAFF.

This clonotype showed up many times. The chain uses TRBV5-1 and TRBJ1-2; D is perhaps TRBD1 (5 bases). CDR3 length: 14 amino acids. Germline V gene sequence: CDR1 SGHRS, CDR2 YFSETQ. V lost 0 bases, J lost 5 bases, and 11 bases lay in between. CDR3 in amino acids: CASSLEGVNYGYTF. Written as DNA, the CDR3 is TGCGCCAGCAGCTTGGAAGGGGTGAATTATGGCTACACCTTC. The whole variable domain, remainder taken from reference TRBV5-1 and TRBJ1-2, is KAGVTQTPRYLIKTRGQQVTLSCSPISGHRSVSWYQQTPGQGLQFLFEYFSETQRNKGNFPGRFSGRQFSNSRSEMNVSTLELGDSALYLCASSLEGVNYGYTFGSGTRLTVV.

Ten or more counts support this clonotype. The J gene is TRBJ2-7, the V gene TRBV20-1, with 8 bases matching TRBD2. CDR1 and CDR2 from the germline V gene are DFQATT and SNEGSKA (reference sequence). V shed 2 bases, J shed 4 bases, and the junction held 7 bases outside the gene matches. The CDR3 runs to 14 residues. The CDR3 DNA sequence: TGCAGTGCTAGATTTGCGGGAGGTCTGTACGAGCAGTACTTC. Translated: CSARFAGGLYEQYF.

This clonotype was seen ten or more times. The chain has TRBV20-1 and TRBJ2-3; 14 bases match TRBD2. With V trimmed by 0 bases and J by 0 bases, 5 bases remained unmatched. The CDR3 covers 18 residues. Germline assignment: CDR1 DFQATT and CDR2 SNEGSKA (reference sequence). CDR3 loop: CSARDQTSGGASTDTQYF. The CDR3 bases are TGCAGTGCTAGAGACCAGACTAGCGGGGGGGCTAGCACAGATACGCAGTATTTT.

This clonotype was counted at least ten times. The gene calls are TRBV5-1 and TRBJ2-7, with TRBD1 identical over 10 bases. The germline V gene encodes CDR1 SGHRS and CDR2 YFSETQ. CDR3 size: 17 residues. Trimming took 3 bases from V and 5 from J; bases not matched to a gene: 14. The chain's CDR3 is CASSYRDRGPPGDEQYF. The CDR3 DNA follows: TGCGCCAGCAGCTACCGGGACAGGGGTCCCCCCGGGGACGAGCAGTACTTC.

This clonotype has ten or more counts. CDR3 sequence reads: CASSLDAGGPYNEQFF. CDR3 nucleotide sequence: TGTGCCAGCAGCTTAGATGCGGGGGGGCCCTACAATGAGCAGTTCTTC. This chain connects TRBV7-2 to TRBJ2-1; 9 nucleotides align to TRBD2. Germline assignment: CDR1 SGHTA and CDR2 FQGNSA. This CDR3 contains 16 residues. V dropped 1 base and J dropped 2; count of bases not matched to a gene: 3.

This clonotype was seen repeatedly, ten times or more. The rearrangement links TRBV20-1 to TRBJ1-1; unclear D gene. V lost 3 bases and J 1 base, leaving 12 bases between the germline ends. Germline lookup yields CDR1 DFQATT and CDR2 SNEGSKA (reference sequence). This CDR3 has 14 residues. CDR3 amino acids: CSARVSVKNTEAFF. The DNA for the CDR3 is TGCAGTGCTAGGGTCTCCGTAAAGAACACTGAAGCTTTCTTT.

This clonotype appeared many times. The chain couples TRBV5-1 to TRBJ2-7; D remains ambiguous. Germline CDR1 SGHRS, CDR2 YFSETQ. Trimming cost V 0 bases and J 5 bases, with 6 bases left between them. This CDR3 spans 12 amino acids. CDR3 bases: TGCGCCAGCAGCTTGGAGGGCCACGAGCAGTACTTC. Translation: CASSLEGHEQYF.

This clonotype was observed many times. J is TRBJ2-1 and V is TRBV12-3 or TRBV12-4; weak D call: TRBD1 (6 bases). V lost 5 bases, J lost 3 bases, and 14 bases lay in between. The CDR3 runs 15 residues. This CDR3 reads CASSRSGAVYNEQFF. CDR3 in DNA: TGTGCCAGCAGTAGGTCAGGGGCGGTCTACAATGAGCAGTTCTTC.

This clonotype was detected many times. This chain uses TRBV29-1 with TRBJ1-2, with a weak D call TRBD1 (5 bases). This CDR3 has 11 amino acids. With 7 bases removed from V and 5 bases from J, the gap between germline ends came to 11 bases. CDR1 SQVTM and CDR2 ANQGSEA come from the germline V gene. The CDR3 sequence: CSGGGVYGYTF. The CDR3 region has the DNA TGCAGCGGGGGAGGGGTTTATGGCTACACCTTC. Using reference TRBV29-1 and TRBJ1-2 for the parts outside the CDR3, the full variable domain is SAVISQKPSRDICQRGTSLTIQCQVDSQVTMMFWYRQQPGQSLTLIATANQGSEATYESGFVIDKFPISRPNLTFSTLTVSNMSPEDSSIYLCSGGGVYGYTFGSGTRLTVV.